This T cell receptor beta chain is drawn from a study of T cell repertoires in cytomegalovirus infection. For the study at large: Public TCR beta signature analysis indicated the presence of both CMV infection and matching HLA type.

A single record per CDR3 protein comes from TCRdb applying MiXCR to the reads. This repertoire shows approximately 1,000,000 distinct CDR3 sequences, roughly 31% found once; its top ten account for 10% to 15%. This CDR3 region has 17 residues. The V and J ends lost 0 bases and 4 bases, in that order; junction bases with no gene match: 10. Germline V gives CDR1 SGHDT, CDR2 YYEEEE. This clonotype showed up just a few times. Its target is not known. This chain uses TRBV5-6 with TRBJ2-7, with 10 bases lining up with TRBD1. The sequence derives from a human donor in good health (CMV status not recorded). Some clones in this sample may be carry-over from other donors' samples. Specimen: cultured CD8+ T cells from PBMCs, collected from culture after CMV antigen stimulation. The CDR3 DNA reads TGTGCCAGCAGCTTGGAATTTGGGACAGGGGATAGGTACGAGCAGTACGTC. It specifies CASSLEFGTGDRYEQYV.